A single sample gave rise to the 22 T cell receptor beta chains below, sequenced in a study of OX40 agonist ivuxolimab in advanced cancers. Assay used: immunoSEQ multiplex PCR; TCRdb lists only in-frame clones, some missing. The repertoire holds more than 55,000 clones, with roughly 82% as singletons. The sample here was CD4+ or CD8+ T cells sorted from blood, taken in a trial of the OX40 agonist ivuxolimab. The receptors were sampled from an adult with an advanced solid tumor such as melanoma, head and neck, liver or kidney cancer.

The V call is TRBV18, the J call TRBJ2-3; D unclear. Germline CDR1 and CDR2: KGHSH and LQKENI. V lost 6 bases and J 3 bases, leaving 7 bases between the germline ends. CDR3 length: 12 residues. The CDR3 loop reads CASSPGTDTQYF. CDR3 sequence (DNA): TGTGCCAGCTCGCCTGGGACAGATACGCAGTATTTT.

Here the CDR3 reads CASSPHLAGITDTQYF. DNA for the CDR3: TGTGCCAGCAGCCCTCATCTAGCGGGGATCACAGATACGCAGTATTTT. This sequence joins TRBV7-2 and TRBJ2-3, with 9 bases that match TRBD2. With V trimmed by 5 bases and J by 2 bases, 8 bases remained unmatched. There are 16 residues in the CDR3. Germline V gives CDR1 SGHTA, CDR2 FQGNSA.

The chain has TRBV9 and TRBJ2-1; D possibly corresponds to TRBD2 (7 bases). The germline CDR1 and CDR2 sequences are SGDLS and YYNGEE. CDR3 size: 16 residues. The germline V and J ends were trimmed by 4 bases and 0 bases, with 14 bases remaining between them. The CDR3 reads CASSPEGGVSYNEQFF. The CDR3 coding sequence is TGTGCCAGCAGCCCCGAGGGGGGGGTCTCCTACAATGAGCAGTTCTTC.

This clone has more than one count but fewer than ten. The rearrangement links TRBV4-2 to TRBJ1-2; D is perhaps TRBD1 (6 bases). V was pared by 0 bases and J by 4 bases, with 18 bases between. Per germline, CDR1 LGHNA and CDR2 YNFKEQ. The CDR3 spans 17 residues. The CDR3 coding sequence is TGTGCCAGCAGCCAAGATTATACAGGGCCACTACCCTATGGCTACACCTTC. This encodes CASSQDYTGPLPYGYTF.

The genes are TRBV5-6 and TRBJ1-2; D remains unclear. Trimming pared 2 bases from V and 0 bases from J, leaving 14 bases between. CDR3 length: 16 amino acids. Germline loops: CDR1 SGHDT, CDR2 YYEEEE. CDR3 region: CASSFPTEEANYGYTF. As DNA, the CDR3 is TGTGCCAGCAGCTTCCCCACTGAAGAAGCTAACTATGGCTACACCTTC.

The chain uses TRBV29-1 and TRBJ2-1; TRBD2 aligns across 9 bases. The CDR3 runs to 14 residues. The germline gives CDR1 SQVTM, CDR2 ANQGSEA. The ends lost 4 bases at V and 6 bases at J; junction bases unmatched: 7. The CDR3 here is CSVGAGGRSNEQFF. The CDR3 coding sequence is TGCAGCGTTGGCGCGGGGGGGCGTAGCAATGAGCAGTTCTTC.

This chain joins TRBV29-1 and TRBJ2-7; 9 bases match TRBD1. J lost 9 bases, V lost 7 bases, and 7 bases had no gene match. The CDR3 covers 11 residues. Germline-derived CDR1 and CDR2 are SQVTM and ANQGSEA. The CDR3 coding sequence is TGCAGCGCGGGACAGGGTCTGGGGCAGTACTTC. It specifies CSAGQGLGQYF.

The chain carries TRBV19 and TRBJ1-5; possibly TRBD1 for D (6 bases). Germline lookup yields CDR1 LNHDA and CDR2 SQIVND (reference sequence). This CDR3 spans 13 amino acids. Trimming left V 5 bases short and J 7 bases short, with 12 bases between. The CDR3 spells CASSVTGSQPQHF. The CDR3 nucleotides are TGTGCCAGTAGTGTCACAGGGTCCCAGCCCCAGCATTTT.

This rearrangement joins TRBV19 to TRBJ1-1, with 10 bases fitting TRBD1. The CDR3 loop spans 16 amino acids. Germline CDR1 LNHDA, CDR2 SQIVND (reference sequence). The J segment lost 6 bases and the V segment lost 3 bases, leaving 10 bases of the junction unmatched. Here the CDR3 reads CASSILRDRGSSEAFF. The CDR3 nucleotides are TGTGCCAGTAGTATCCTTCGGGACAGGGGTAGCTCTGAAGCTTTCTTT.

The J gene is TRBJ2-7, the V gene TRBV5-5, with TRBD1 matching over 7 bases. Germline loops: CDR1 SGHKS, CDR2 YYEKEE (reference sequence). The CDR3 is made up of 19 amino acids. V shed 4 bases, J shed 2 bases, and the junction held 21 bases outside the gene matches. In DNA form, the CDR3 reads TGTGCCAGCAGCCCGGCCCCCATGTTAAACAGGGGTTTGCCCTACGAGCAGTACTTC. This encodes CASSPAPMLNRGLPYEQYF.

This clone was seen a few times. The V gene is TRBV19, the J gene TRBJ1-5, with D possibly TRBD1 on 6 matching bases. The CDR3 covers 14 residues. Trimming left V 7 bases short and J 3 bases short, with 13 bases between. Germline assignment: CDR1 LNHDA and CDR2 SQIVND (reference sequence). The CDR3 region has the DNA TGTGCCAGTAACCCAGGACAGTTCAATCAGCCCCAGCATTTT. It codes for CASNPGQFNQPQHF.

The chain is built from TRBV5-6 and TRBJ2-4; TRBD2 matches 12 bases. The junction had 11 bases not matched to a gene; V was cut back by 4 bases and J by 3 bases. Germline values: CDR1 SGHDT, CDR2 YYEEEE. The CDR3 is 18 amino acids. CDR3 nucleotides: TGTGCCAGCAGCCCGAGGAGACTAGCGGGAGTTGGCAAAAACATTCAGTACTTC. This encodes CASSPRRLAGVGKNIQYF.

This clone was detected only once. This rearrangement joins TRBV4-1 to TRBJ1-1; no firm D call. Germline CDR1 reads MGHRA; CDR2 reads YSYEKL. The CDR3 runs to 16 residues. V was clipped by 4 bases and J by 0 bases, with 15 bases between them. The CDR3 loop is CASSPQGIGMNTEAFF. CDR3 nucleotide sequence: TGCGCCAGCAGCCCCCAAGGTATAGGGATGAACACTGAAGCTTTCTTT.

This clone was seen only once. The chain is built from TRBV28 and TRBJ2-7; TRBD1 aligns across 10 bases. V was clipped by 6 bases and J by 6 bases; unmatched bases: 8. CDR3 length: 14 residues. Germline V lookup: CDR1 MDHEN, CDR2 SYDVKM. The chain's CDR3 is CASRDRGREGEQYF. The CDR3 DNA follows: TGTGCCAGCAGGGACAGGGGGAGGGAGGGCGAGCAGTACTTC.

This clone has a single count. This chain connects TRBV5-1 to TRBJ2-3; the match to TRBD1 covers 8 bases. The CDR3 has 16 residues. CDR1 and CDR2 from the germline V gene are SGHRS and YFSETQ. V shed 0 bases and J 6 bases; nucleotides not matched to a gene: 9. The DNA for the CDR3 is TGCGCCAGCAGCTTGGACGTGGGCAGGGGGCATGATACGCAGTATTTT. It translates to CASSLDVGRGHDTQYF.

The chain joins TRBV18 to TRBJ2-5; D might be TRBD1 or TRBD2, each matching 5 bases. This CDR3 is 13 amino acids long. Germline V gives CDR1 KGHSH, CDR2 LQKENI. The V end was cut by 3 bases, the J end by 5 bases, with 10 bases between. The CDR3 spells CASSPGGEETQYF. In nucleotides, the CDR3 is TGTGCCAGCTCACCTGGGGGAGAGGAGACCCAGTACTTC.

This clone came up a few times. Here the CDR3 DNA reads TGCGCCAGCAGCAGCCAGGGAGGGATGAACACTGAAGCTTTCTTT. Its translation is CASSSQGGMNTEAFF. The V gene is TRBV5-1, the J gene TRBJ1-1, with D perhaps matching TRBD1 (5 bases). The ends were cut back, 4 bases at V and 0 bases at J, with 13 bases in the middle. Germline V gene data show CDR1 as SGHRS and CDR2 as YFSETQ. The CDR3 loop spans 15 amino acids. Combining the CDR3 with reference TRBV5-1 and TRBJ1-1 gives the whole variable domain KAGVTQTPRYLIKTRGQQVTLSCSPISGHRSVSWYQQTPGQGLQFLFEYFSETQRNKGNFPGRFSGRQFSNSRSEMNVSTLELGDSALYLCASSSQGGMNTEAFFGQGTRLTVV.

The J gene is TRBJ2-1, the V gene TRBV5-6; 8 bases fit TRBD2. The CDR3 length is 16 residues. The germline V gene has CDR1 SGHDT and CDR2 YYEEEE. The V segment lost 1 base and the J segment 1 base; nucleotides outside the gene matches: 4. The CDR3 bases are TGTGCCAGCAGCTTGTTTGGGACTAGTTCCTACAATGAGCAGTTCTTC. Protein: CASSLFGTSSYNEQFF.

This clone is a singleton in its sample. The rearrangement uses TRBV6-5 and TRBJ2-7; D assignment may be TRBD1 or TRBD2 (6 bases each). Trimming shortened V by 0 bases and J by 2 bases, and 11 bases separated the two germline ends. The CDR3 is made up of 15 amino acids. Germline lookup yields CDR1 MNHEY and CDR2 SVGAGI. The CDR3 sequence: CASSYSGGLTYEQYF. The DNA for the CDR3 is TGTGCCAGCAGTTACTCAGGGGGGCTGACCTACGAGCAGTACTTC.

The V and J genes are TRBV7-5 and TRBJ2-7. TRBV7-5 is termed a pseudogene. This CDR3 comprises 12 residues. CDR3 bases: TGTGCCAGCAGTTTACTTGGGTACGAGCAGTACTTC. Protein product: CASSLLGYEQYF.

This rearrangement joins TRBV7-9 to TRBJ1-1, with D hard to call. Trimming removed 1 base from V and 10 bases from J, with 16 bases in between. There are 14 residues in the CDR3. CDR1 is SEHNR and CDR2 is FQNEAQ in the germline V gene (reference sequence). The CDR3 bases are TGTGCCAGCAGCTTAGTGAATCTGCTCGCGGGAGCTTTCTTT. This translates into CASSLVNLLAGAFF. Drawing the rest from reference TRBV7-9 and TRBJ1-1, the complete variable domain is DTGVSQNPRHKITKRGQNVTFRCDPISEHNRLYWYRQTLGQGPEFLTYFQNEAQLEKSRLLSDRFSAERPKGSFSTLEIQRTEQGDSAMYLCASSLVNLLAGAFFGQGTRLTVV.

The gene calls are TRBV6-6 and TRBJ1-1; perhaps TRBD1 as D (5 bases). Looked up from germline, CDR1 is MNHNY and CDR2 is SVGAGI (reference sequence). Trimming stripped 2 bases from V and 4 bases from J, with 11 bases between. The CDR3 runs 14 residues. The CDR3: CASSYGGVSTEAFF. CDR3 nucleotides: TGTGCCAGCAGTTACGGAGGGGTGAGCACTGAAGCTTTCTTT.